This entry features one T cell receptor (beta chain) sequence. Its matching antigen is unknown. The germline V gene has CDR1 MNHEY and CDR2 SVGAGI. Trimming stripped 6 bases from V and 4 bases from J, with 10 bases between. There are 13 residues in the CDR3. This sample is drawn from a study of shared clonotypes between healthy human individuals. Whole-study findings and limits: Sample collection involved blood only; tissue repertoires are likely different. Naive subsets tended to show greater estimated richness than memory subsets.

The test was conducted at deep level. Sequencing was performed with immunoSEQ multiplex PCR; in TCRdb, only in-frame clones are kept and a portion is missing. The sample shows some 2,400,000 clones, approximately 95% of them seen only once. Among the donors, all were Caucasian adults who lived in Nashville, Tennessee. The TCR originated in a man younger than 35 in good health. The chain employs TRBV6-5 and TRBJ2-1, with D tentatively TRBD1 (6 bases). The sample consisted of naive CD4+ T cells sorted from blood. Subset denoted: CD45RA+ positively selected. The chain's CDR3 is CASRRQDYNEQFF. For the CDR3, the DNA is TGTGCCAGCAGGAGACAGGATTACAATGAGCAGTTCTTC.